Presented here are 10 T cell receptor beta chains from one specimen sequenced in a study of T cell clones after liver transplantation. Profiled with immunoSEQ multiplex PCR; TCRdb holds only in-frame clones, not every one. The sample includes some 110,000 clones, 82% of them seen just once. The input for sequencing was CD4+ T cells from blood, taken before liver transplant. The source of these receptors is a human donor who received a liver transplant.

The chain combines TRBV28 with TRBJ2-4, with 10 bases fitting TRBD1. The CDR3 has 18 amino acids. The J segment lost 4 bases and the V segment lost 3 bases, leaving 12 bases of the junction unmatched. Germline V gene sequence: CDR1 MDHEN, CDR2 SYDVKM. Here the CDR3 reads CASSFWSGQGVGKNIQYF. As DNA, the CDR3 is TGTGCCAGCAGTTTCTGGAGTGGACAGGGGGTTGGGAAAAACATTCAGTACTTC.

The V gene is TRBV7-3, the J gene TRBJ2-1, with D uncertain. This CDR3 has 13 residues. The V end lost 5 bases, the J end lost 4 bases, and 9 bases lay between the germline ends. Germline V CDR1 and CDR2: SGHTA, FQGTGA. Written as DNA, the CDR3 is TGTGCCAGCAGCAACGGGCTGTACAATGAGCAGTTCTTC. It specifies CASSNGLYNEQFF.

The chain combines TRBV15 with TRBJ1-1; a weak D match, TRBD1 (5 bases). The CDR3 extends over 14 amino acids. Germline V gene data show CDR1 as LNHNV and CDR2 as YYDKDF (reference sequence). Trimming pared 5 bases from V and 0 bases from J, leaving 10 bases between. The CDR3 DNA is TGTGCCACCAGCGAGCGAGGGGTGAACACTGAAGCTTTCTTT. Encoded protein: CATSERGVNTEAFF. The entire variable domain, with the rest obtained from reference TRBV15 and TRBJ1-1, is as follows: DAMVIQNPRYQVTQFGKPVTLSCSQTLNHNVMYWYQQKSSQAPKLLFHYYDKDFNNEADTPDNFQSRRPNTSFCFLDIRSPGLGDTAMYLCATSERGVNTEAFFGQGTRLTVV.

The chain combines TRBV6-1 with TRBJ1-2; TRBD1 aligns across 7 bases. This CDR3 is 13 amino acids long. Looked up from germline, CDR1 is MNHNS and CDR2 is SASEGT. Trimming at V came to 8 bases and at J to 4 bases, leaving 7 bases not matched to a gene. For the CDR3, the DNA is TGTGCCAGCGGTCGGACAGGTTTCTATGGCTACACCTTC. Its translation: CASGRTGFYGYTF.

The J gene is TRBJ1-2, the V gene TRBV2; D might be TRBD1 (5 bases). The CDR3 consists of 16 residues. Between the trimmed V and J ends, which lost 7 bases and 4 bases, there was a span of 22 bases. CDR1 and CDR2 from the germline V gene are SNHLY and FYNNEI. The CDR3 loop reads CASTENTGPTVYGYTF. The DNA for the CDR3 is TGTGCCAGCACCGAAAACACGGGGCCCACGGTCTATGGCTACACCTTC.

This clone has only a few counts. The chain combines TRBV18 with TRBJ1-3, with 8 nucleotides matching TRBD1. V was pared by 4 bases and J by 1 base, with 6 bases of the junction left unmatched. The CDR3 extends over 16 amino acids. Looked up from germline, CDR1 is KGHSH and CDR2 is LQKENI. The CDR3 sequence is CASSLPTGGSGNTIYF. CDR3 nucleotides: TGTGCCAGCTCACTCCCTACAGGGGGATCTGGAAACACCATATATTTT.

The CDR3 DNA is TGTGCCAGCTCTCGGACAGGGCTCATGAACACTGAAGCTTTCTTT. This codes for CASSRTGLMNTEAFF. The J gene is TRBJ1-1, the V gene TRBV19; 8 bases match TRBD1. Germline lookup yields CDR1 LNHDA and CDR2 SQIVND (reference sequence). Germline trimming cut 9 bases from V and 0 bases from J; bases unmatched to any gene: 9. CDR3 length: 15 residues.

This clone was recorded a few times. The J gene is TRBJ2-5, the V gene TRBV27; 7 nucleotides line up with TRBD1. V lost 2 bases, J lost 6 bases, and 6 bases stayed unmatched. The CDR3 has 14 residues. CDR1 is MNHEY and CDR2 is SMNVEV in the germline V gene (reference sequence). As DNA, the CDR3 is TGTGCCAGCAGTTTAGGGGGACAGATCAAGACCCAGTACTTC. Translating gives CASSLGGQIKTQYF.

The J gene is TRBJ2-1, the V gene TRBV28; D call uncertain. CDR3 length: 14 residues. Germline assignment: CDR1 MDHEN and CDR2 SYDVKM. V dropped 3 bases and J dropped 5 bases, with 11 bases sitting between them. The CDR3 nucleotides are TGTGCCAGCAGTTTGTTAGGTTCGAACAATGAGCAGTTCTTC. Protein sequence: CASSLLGSNNEQFF.

The gene calls are TRBV6-1 and TRBJ1-5; D unclear. Trimming left V 0 bases short and J 0 bases short, with 9 bases between. CDR1 and CDR2 from the germline V gene are MNHNS and SASEGT. The CDR3 contains 16 residues. CDR3 region: CASSEAPRNSNQPQHF. The DNA for the CDR3 is TGTGCCAGCAGTGAAGCGCCACGGAATAGCAATCAGCCCCAGCATTTT.